The 18 T cell receptor beta chains below were found in one sample sequenced in a study of blood T cells in healthy people across ages (dated by TCRdb to 2015 to 2017). The library came from 5' RACE. A second PCR of roughly 7 to 12 cycles was performed with a sample-barcoded 5' primer and a J-beta primer mix. TCRdb reran the public reads through fastp at Q25 and MiXCR, keeping productive beta chains. Rows matching on CDR3 protein sequence are summarized as one entry with the most common DNA and genes. In this sample the table shows approximately 2,000,000 distinct CDR3 sequences, around 42% of which occur a single time. The ten most abundant clones make up more than 20% of the sample. The sample taken for sequencing was blood. All receptors derive from a human donor in good health.

The chain recombines TRBV7-9 with TRBJ2-5, with TRBD2 identical over 12 bases. Germline CDR1 is SEHNR and CDR2 is FQNEAQ (reference sequence). The CDR3 sequence is 17 residues long. Unmatched junction bases numbered 7, after V lost 4 bases and J lost 1 base. CDR3 region: CASSSLRLAGAQETQYF. CDR3 bases: TGTGCCAGCAGCTCGCTCCGACTAGCGGGGGCCCAAGAGACCCAGTACTTC.

This clonotype occurred a few times. The V and J genes are TRBV7-2 and TRBJ2-3; 8 bases align to TRBD1. Looked up from germline, CDR1 is SGHTA and CDR2 is FQGNSA. The V gene end was trimmed by 9 bases and the J gene end by 5 bases; junction bases not matched to a gene: 13. CDR3 length: 15 amino acids. As DNA, the CDR3 is TGTGCCAGTGACATCCGGACAGGGAAAAGAGATACGCAGTATTTT. Its translation: CASDIRTGKRDTQYF.

This chain uses TRBV28 with TRBJ2-7; D gene uncertain. The V gene's germline CDR1 is MDHEN and CDR2 SYDVKM. The CDR3 spans 14 residues. The ends were cut back, 3 bases at V and 0 bases at J, with 9 bases in the middle. This chain's CDR3 is CASSFETTSYEQYF. The CDR3 coding sequence is TGTGCCAGCAGTTTTGAAACGACCTCCTACGAGCAGTACTTC.

The rearrangement links TRBV20-1 to TRBJ2-7; 8 positions match TRBD2. The junction had 11 bases not matched to a gene; V was cut back by 1 base and J by 6 bases. Germline CDR1 is DFQATT and CDR2 is SNEGSKA (reference sequence). The CDR3 totals 15 residues. Written as DNA, the CDR3 is TGCAGTGCTAGAGGGGAGGATGGCGGGGGGTTCGAGCAGTACTTC. Translation gives CSARGEDGGGFEQYF.

The rearrangement links TRBV4-3 to TRBJ2-3, with unresolved D. From germline, CDR1 is LGHNA and CDR2 YSLEER. V lost 0 bases, J lost 3 bases, and 10 bases lay in between. The CDR3 runs 15 residues. The CDR3 loop reads CASSQDGVTTDTQYF. The CDR3 nucleotides read TGCGCCAGCAGCCAAGATGGGGTTACTACAGATACGCAGTATTTT.

This clonotype occurred a few times. The J gene is TRBJ2-7, the V gene TRBV7-2, with 7 bases lining up with TRBD1. V lost 1 base, J lost 4 bases, and 7 bases stayed unmatched. The CDR3 runs to 15 residues. In germline, CDR1 is SGHTA, CDR2 FQGNSA. The CDR3 sequence: CASSLVGTEVYEQYF. In DNA form, the CDR3 reads TGTGCCAGCAGCTTAGTTGGGACAGAGGTGTACGAGCAGTACTTC.

The sample holds one count of this clonotype. This rearrangement joins TRBV4-1 to TRBJ1-5; 8 nucleotides line up with TRBD1. The CDR3 is made up of 16 amino acids. Trimming cost V 5 bases and J 2 bases; bases outside gene matches: 8. Per germline, CDR1 MGHRA and CDR2 YSYEKL. The DNA for the CDR3 is TGCGCCAGCAGCGGACTGACAGGGGCTGGCAATCAGCCCCAGCATTTT. Protein: CASSGLTGAGNQPQHF.

The chain is built from TRBV5-1 and TRBJ2-1, with 7 bases matching TRBD2. The CDR3 sequence is 15 residues long. Germline V gene lookup returns CDR1 SGHRS and CDR2 YFSETQ. V dropped 1 base and J dropped 2; count of bases not matched to a gene: 3. CDR3 DNA sequence: TGCGCCAGCAGCTTGTCAGCGGGGCCCTACAATGAGCAGTTCTTC. This codes for CASSLSAGPYNEQFF.

The rearrangement uses TRBV20-1 and TRBJ2-7; D is uncertain. This CDR3 has 13 amino acids. With 3 bases removed from V and 1 base from J, the gap between germline ends came to 10 bases. The V gene's germline CDR1 is DFQATT and CDR2 SNEGSKA (reference sequence). The CDR3 DNA follows: TGCAGTGCTAGTAGTATGGCATCCTACGAGCAGTACTTC. It encodes CSASSMASYEQYF.

The V and J genes are TRBV4-3 and TRBJ2-3; maybe TRBD2 (6 bases). V lost 4 bases and J lost 2, with 10 bases in between. The CDR3 contains 14 residues. From germline, CDR1 is LGHNA and CDR2 YSLEER. In nucleotides, the CDR3 is TGCGCCAGCAGCCTGGACTATCCCACAGATACGCAGTATTTT. It yields the protein CASSLDYPTDTQYF.

V gene TRBV5-1 combines with J gene TRBJ2-5; D is perhaps TRBD2 (6 bases). There are 16 residues in the CDR3. In germline, CDR1 is SGHRS, CDR2 YFSETQ. Trimming stripped 3 bases from V and 1 base from J, with 16 bases between. CDR3 bases: TGCGCCAGCAGCTCCGGGGTAGGAGGGACCCAAGAGACCCAGTACTTC. Translation gives CASSSGVGGTQETQYF.

V and J are TRBV5-5 and TRBJ2-4; D is undetermined. Germline V CDR1 and CDR2: SGHKS, YYEKEE (reference sequence). Trimming left V 1 base short and J 5 bases short, with 13 bases between. The CDR3 loop spans 15 amino acids. The CDR3 coding sequence is TGTGCCAGCAGCTTGTCGAGACAAGAGGAAAACATTCAGTACTTC. Protein: CASSLSRQEENIQYF. Variable domain in full (rest from reference TRBV5-5 and TRBJ2-4): DAGVTQSPTHLIKTRGQQVTLRCSPISGHKSVSWYQQVLGQGPQFIFQYYEKEERGRGNFPDRFSARQFPNYSSELNVNALLLGDSALYLCASSLSRQEENIQYFGAGTRLSVL.

The CDR3 region has the DNA TGCGCCAGCAGCCCCCCTAGCGGTAGTTTTCAAGAGACCCAGTACTTC. Translated: CASSPPSGSFQETQYF. This rearrangement joins TRBV4-1 to TRBJ2-5; 7 positions agree with TRBD2. CDR1 MGHRA and CDR2 YSYEKL come from the germline V gene. The ends lost 4 bases at V and 2 bases at J; junction bases unmatched: 10. The CDR3 is 16 residues long.

The V gene is TRBV20-1, the J gene TRBJ1-2; tentative D call: TRBD1 (6 bases). The CDR3 loop spans 13 amino acids. Deletions cut 6 bases from V and 3 bases from J, with 14 bases between. CDR1 is DFQATT, CDR2 SNEGSKA, per germline (reference sequence). DNA for the CDR3: TGCAGTGCAAGACAGGTATCGGACTATGGCTACACCTTC. It translates to CSARQVSDYGYTF.

The chain recombines TRBV7-9 with TRBJ2-7; D unresolved. The CDR3 sequence is 17 residues long. CDR1 and CDR2 (germline): SEHNR, FQNEAQ (reference sequence). V gave up 1 base and J gave up 1 base, with 17 bases separating them. CDR3 in DNA: TGTGCCAGCAGCTTAGAAATCTCGGCGGCAGGATCCTACGAGCAGTACTTC. Its translation: CASSLEISAAGSYEQYF.

V gene TRBV6-5 combines with J gene TRBJ1-1; the D is unclear. This CDR3 has 17 amino acids. Germline V lookup: CDR1 MNHEY, CDR2 SVGAGI. The V end lost 0 bases, the J end lost 6 bases, and 20 bases lay between the germline ends. CDR3 residues: CASSYSRARAPGAEAFF. CDR3 in DNA: TGTGCCAGCAGTTACTCGAGGGCTAGGGCCCCCGGCGCTGAAGCTTTCTTT.

The chain carries TRBV10-3 and TRBJ2-1; 8 nucleotides line up with TRBD1. Looked up from germline, CDR1 is ENHRY and CDR2 is SYGVKD. The CDR3 covers 18 residues. Trimming removed 3 bases from V and 6 bases from J; junction bases left unmatched: 16. The CDR3 DNA is TGTGCCATCAGTGAAAACAGGCTGCCCGGACAGGGCATCAATGAGCAGTTCTTC. Translation gives CAISENRLPGQGINEQFF.

This clonotype came up a few times. This sequence joins TRBV4-3 and TRBJ2-1, with 8 positions matching TRBD1. The CDR3 extends over 15 amino acids. V shed 6 bases and J 8 bases; nucleotides not matched to a gene: 12. Germline V lookup: CDR1 LGHNA, CDR2 YSLEER. For the CDR3, the DNA is TGCGCCAGCAGATTACAGGGGGGTAATGGTTATGAGCAGTTCTTC. It codes for CASRLQGGNGYEQFF.